This T cell receptor (beta chain) was found in a study of blood T cell repertoires in COVID-19 (TCRdb year 2020). Broadly, across the study: Samples covering the acute and convalescent phases of COVID-19 were provided by collaborators in the United States, Italy and Spain. Where HLA class I and class II types were available, the types were taken from metadata supplied by the sample provider, not from assay-based typing. The sample metadata nearly always contained a de-identified subject ID, COVID-19 status, age in years and sex. The repertoires were made available in a free public database intended to serve as a resource for research on the immune response to SARS-CoV-2. The material from the prospective study consisted of cDNA or gDNA derived from T cells, B-cell-depleted T cells, or PBMCs. Deeply sampled blood TCRbeta repertoires from subjects exposed to, actively infected with, or recovered from COVID-19 were included in the dataset. Samples came from the ongoing ImmuneRACE study (first 160 participants) plus 1,254 subjects from 6 global collaborators.

Another Seattle source contributed samples from volunteer blood donors who had recovered from COVID-19. Each collaborating institution followed its own protocols to collect whole blood in K2EDTA tubes. For TCRbeta analysis, collaborators shipped samples as frozen whole blood, isolated PBMCs, or DNA extracted from either of those sample types. TCRbeta CDR3 regions were amplified from genomic DNA by means of the immunoSEQ Assay, a bias-controlled multiplex PCR. The authors' pipeline ran thus. Within the assay, amplification of reference gene primers was used to estimate how many nucleated cells each sample contained. Sequence reads were collapsed and filtered to measure the absolute abundance of every unique TCRbeta CDR3 rearrangement. For each sample, productive Simpson clonality was calculated by taking the square root of Simpson's diversity index across productive rearrangements. Held by TCRdb, this immuneACCESS table contains in-frame sequences only and omits some clones. Under half of the omission traces to an unresolved V gene where checked; the cause of the rest is unknown. Clone size and V and J calls were adopted from that table, with D and trimming inferred from the DNA. This sample is represented by around 370,000 clones; around 90% of them were singletons. The top ten hold roughly 3.3% of the sample.

The full study reports these points: How much clinical and demographic metadata was included differed by source and by participant, and the metadata was provided uncurated.

With regard to this clone: No antigen is known for it. The record has no base qualities; no much larger clone is one base away.

Including cysteine and phenylalanine, the CDR3 has 15 amino acids. Only the CDR3 portion is preserved as DNA: 45 bases, with reading frame beginning at the first base. Unmatched junction bases come to 6, with V trimmed by 4 bases and J by 5 bases. The germline V gene sets CDR1 to MGHRA and CDR2 to YSYEKL. The receptor was isolated from a woman aged 18-29 years who had recovered from COVID-19. The chain is encoded by TRBV4-1 joined to TRBJ1-4, with TRBD1 identical over 8 junction bases. The sample was peripheral blood. The CDR3 has the sequence CASSRRGQENEKLFF. The nucleotide sequence reads TGCGCCAGCAGCCGGAGGGGACAGGAGAATGAAAAACTGTTTTTT.